These T cell receptor beta chains were read from a single sample in a study of T-cell memory formation after mild COVID-19. From the 5' RACE reads, TCRdb called clonotypes with MiXCR, one entry per CDR3 protein. The profile shows roughly 580,000 distinct CDR3 sequences, roughly 18% of them singletons. The sample consisted of PBMCs or a T cell subset sorted from them (not recorded which). The source is an adult woman who had mild COVID-19 (a few samples of this study predate the infection). Cell type and time point are not known. Each CDR3 is given with its conserved first and last residue. D genes are given only for firm matches. Clone size, where shown, is once, few, many, or a class for clones that have expanded.

CDR3nt,CDR3aa,v_gene,d_gene,abundance,j_gene
TGCGCCAGCACCCCCTTGTTGGGACAGGTATTGTACAATGAGCAGTTCTTC,CASTPLLGQVLYNEQFF,TRBV5-1,TRBD1,.,TRBJ2-1
TGTGCCAGCAGCAGAGCGGGAGCGTTGGCAGATACGCAGTATTTT,CASSRAGALADTQYF,TRBV12-3/TRBV12-4,TRBD2,few,TRBJ2-3
TGCGCCAGCAGCGGCGGGGCCGGCGGGGAGCTGTTTTTT,CASSGGAGGELFF,TRBV5-1,.,many,TRBJ2-2
TGTGCCACCAGTGACCGACAGGGGGCAGGGGAAAAACTGTTTTTT,CATSDRQGAGEKLFF,TRBV24-1,TRBD1,.,TRBJ1-4
TGCAGCGTTGAGCTACGGGGACAGGGGGCTCCAGATACGCAGTATTTT,CSVELRGQGAPDTQYF,TRBV29-1,TRBD1,few,TRBJ2-3
TGTGCCAGCAGAAGACTAGCGGGGGGGCAGGGTGAGCAGTTCTTC,CASRRLAGGQGEQFF,TRBV6-5,TRBD2,.,TRBJ2-1
TGTGCCAGCAGCCAAGCGGTAGCGGGCCTACAAGAGACCCAGTACTTC,CASSQAVAGLQETQYF,TRBV4-2,TRBD2,many,TRBJ2-5
TGTGCCAGCAGCGGGCCTAGCGGGGCTTACAATGAGCAGTTCTTC,CASSGPSGAYNEQFF,TRBV7-9,TRBD2,few,TRBJ2-1
TGTGCCAGCAGCTTAGTCGGCCTAGCGGCAGGCACCGGGGAGCTGTTTTTT,CASSLVGLAAGTGELFF,TRBV7-6,TRBD2,.,TRBJ2-2
TGTGCCAGCAGCAAACCGAACAGCTTTCATCTTGGCACCGGGGAGCTGTTTTTT,CASSKPNSFHLGTGELFF,TRBV21-1,.,few,TRBJ2-2